Following are 13 T cell receptor beta chains from one sample sequenced in a study of early T cells in non-severe SARS-CoV-2 infection. TCRdb independently ran MiXCR on the 5' RACE reads; one entry per CDR3 protein. The sample holds approximately 90,000 distinct CDR3 sequences, about 11% seen once. The sample consisted of whole blood, taken at baseline. These receptors were taken from an adult who was a healthcare worker with PCR-confirmed SARS-CoV-2 infection or an uninfected control (not recorded which).

This clonotype was seen more than once but under ten times. V is TRBV12-3 or TRBV12-4 and J is TRBJ1-1; 8 nucleotides line up with TRBD1. J was trimmed by 4 bases and V by 10 bases; bases with no gene match: 8. CDR3 length equals 13 residues. CDR3 DNA sequence: TGTGCCATCAAAAATACAGGGGGCACTGAAGCTTTCTTT. Amino acids: CAIKNTGGTEAFF.

This clonotype was seen a few times. The J gene is TRBJ2-3, the V gene TRBV6-2 or TRBV6-3; D call uncertain. The CDR3 is made up of 14 amino acids. Per the germline V gene, CDR1 is MNHEY and CDR2 is SVGEGT. The V gene lost 2 bases and the J gene lost 4 bases, with 10 bases spanning the gap. The CDR3 bases are TGTGCCAGCAGTTACGGAGATTCAGCAGATACGCAGTATTTT. Translating gives CASSYGDSADTQYF.

The chain is built from TRBV15 and TRBJ2-2; D is unclear. V lost 5 bases, J lost 3 bases, and 19 bases lay in between. The CDR3 extends over 17 amino acids. Germline values: CDR1 LNHNV, CDR2 YYDKDF (reference sequence). CDR3 residues: CATSLIRSSADTGELFF. The CDR3 DNA reads as TGTGCCACCAGCCTGATAAGGAGCAGCGCGGACACCGGGGAGCTGTTTTTT.

The V gene is TRBV27, the J gene TRBJ1-4; perhaps TRBD1 as D (5 bases). The CDR3 is 13 residues long. Germline loops: CDR1 MNHEY, CDR2 SMNVEV (reference sequence). Trimming removed 6 bases at V and 5 bases at J, with 10 bases between. The CDR3 DNA sequence: TGTGCCAGCAGACCAGGGAGGAATGAAAAACTGTTTTTT. As protein: CASRPGRNEKLFF.

There are many counts of this clonotype. The V and J genes are TRBV4-3 and TRBJ2-7; TRBD1 matches at 9 bases. The CDR3 totals 16 residues. V gave up 0 bases and J gave up 3 bases; unmatched junction bases: 6. Germline-derived CDR1 and CDR2 are LGHNA and YSLEER. The CDR3 region is CASSQDIGTGLYEQYF. The CDR3, as DNA: TGCGCCAGCAGCCAAGATATAGGGACAGGGCTCTACGAGCAGTACTTC.

This clonotype has at least ten counts. V is TRBV10-3 and J is TRBJ2-1, with 10 bases aligning to TRBD2. Unmatched junction bases numbered 6, after V lost 2 bases and J lost 2 bases. The germline gives CDR1 ENHRY, CDR2 SYGVKD. The CDR3 contains 17 residues. CDR3 protein: CAISERSSGRTYNEQFF. Written as DNA, the CDR3 is TGTGCCATCAGTGAGAGATCTAGCGGGAGAACCTACAATGAGCAGTTCTTC.

V gene TRBV11-2 combines with J gene TRBJ2-3; D gene uncertain. Germline V gene data show CDR1 as SGHAT and CDR2 as FQNNGV. The CDR3 sequence is 12 residues long. With 4 bases removed from V and 2 bases from J, the gap between germline ends came to 4 bases. The CDR3 nucleotides are TGTGCCAGCAGCTACCACACAGATACGCAGTATTTT. It translates to CASSYHTDTQYF. Based on the CDR3 plus reference TRBV11-2 and TRBJ2-3, the full variable domain is EAGVAQSPRYKIIEKRQSVAFWCNPISGHATLYWYQQILGQGPKLLIQFQNNGVVDDSQLPKDRFSAERLKGVDSTLKIQPAKLEDSAVYLCASSYHTDTQYFGPGTRLTVL.

The chain uses TRBV29-1 and TRBJ1-1; D uncertain. In germline, CDR1 is SQVTM, CDR2 ANQGSEA. V gave up 3 bases and J gave up 8 bases, with 7 bases separating them. The CDR3 has 10 amino acids. The CDR3 bases are TGCAGCGTTGACAGCTTCGAAGCTTTCTTT. It yields the protein CSVDSFEAFF. The full variable domain, with the rest looked up from reference TRBV29-1 and TRBJ1-1, is SAVISQKPSRDICQRGTSLTIQCQVDSQVTMMFWYRQQPGQSLTLIATANQGSEATYESGFVIDKFPISRPNLTFSTLTVSNMSPEDSSIYLCSVDSFEAFFGQGTRLTVV.

The V gene is TRBV18, the J gene TRBJ2-3, with D unresolved. V was shortened by 2 bases and J by 6 bases, with 9 bases between the two germline ends. The CDR3 is 13 residues long. CDR1 KGHSH and CDR2 LQKENI come from the germline V gene. Here the CDR3 reads CASSPIHDDTQYF. The CDR3 bases are TGTGCCAGCTCACCAATACATGACGATACGCAGTATTTT.

This clonotype appeared many times. The chain carries TRBV29-1 and TRBJ2-1; 7 bases match TRBD1. The CDR3 has 14 residues. CDR1 SQVTM and CDR2 ANQGSEA come from the germline V gene. J gave up 5 bases and V 5 bases, and 9 bases lay outside the gene matches. The CDR3 nucleotides read TGCAGCGTTCACCCACAGGGGTTTAACAATGAGCAGTTCTTC. This codes for CSVHPQGFNNEQFF.

There are many counts of this clonotype. The chain employs TRBV11-2 and TRBJ1-2; no definite D call. CDR1 is SGHAT, CDR2 FQNNGV, per germline. The CDR3 totals 12 residues. The V and J ends lost 5 bases and 6 bases respectively, with 10 bases between them. The CDR3 region has the DNA TGTGCCAGCAGCCGTTGGGGTGATGGCTACACCTTC. Translated: CASSRWGDGYTF.

This clonotype was counted between two and nine times. The chain employs TRBV7-9 and TRBJ2-2; no clear D gene. The CDR3 has 12 amino acids. Trimming shortened V by 11 bases and J by 0 bases, and 7 bases separated the two germline ends. CDR1 is SEHNR, CDR2 FQNEAQ, per germline (reference sequence). The CDR3 DNA follows: TGTGCCGGGGAAGCGAACACCGGGGAGCTGTTTTTT. Its protein product is CAGEANTGELFF. Using reference TRBV7-9 and TRBJ2-2 for the parts outside the CDR3, the full variable domain is DTGVSQNPRHKITKRGQNVTFRCDPISEHNRLYWYRQTLGQGPEFLTYFQNEAQLEKSRLLSDRFSAERPKGSFSTLEIQRTEQGDSAMYLCAGEANTGELFFGEGSRLTVL.

This clonotype was observed at least ten times. V gene TRBV4-3 combines with J gene TRBJ1-5, with D unresolved. This CDR3 has 16 amino acids. Deletions cut 1 base from V and 4 bases from J, with 14 bases between. Germline V gene data show CDR1 as LGHNA and CDR2 as YSLEER. The CDR3 spells CASSQVWNSANQPQHF. CDR3 in DNA: TGCGCCAGCAGCCAAGTTTGGAACAGCGCGAATCAGCCCCAGCATTTT.